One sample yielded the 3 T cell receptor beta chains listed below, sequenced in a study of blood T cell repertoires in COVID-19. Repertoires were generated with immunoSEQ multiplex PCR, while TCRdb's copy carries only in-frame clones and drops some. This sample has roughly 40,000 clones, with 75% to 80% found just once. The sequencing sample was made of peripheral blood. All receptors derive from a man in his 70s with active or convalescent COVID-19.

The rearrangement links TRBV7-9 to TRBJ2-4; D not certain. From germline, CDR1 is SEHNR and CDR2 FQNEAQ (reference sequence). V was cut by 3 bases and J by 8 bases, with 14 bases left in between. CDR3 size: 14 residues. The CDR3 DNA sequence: TGTGCCAGCAGCTTCTCTTCAGAGCGTGACATTCAGTACTTC. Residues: CASSFSSERDIQYF.

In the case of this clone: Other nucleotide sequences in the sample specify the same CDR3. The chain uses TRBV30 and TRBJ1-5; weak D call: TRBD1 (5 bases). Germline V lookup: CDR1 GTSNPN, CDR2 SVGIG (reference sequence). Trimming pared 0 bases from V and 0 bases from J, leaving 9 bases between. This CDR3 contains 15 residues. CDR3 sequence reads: CAWSVGASSNQPQHF. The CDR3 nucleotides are TGTGCCTGGAGTGTAGGGGCAAGTAGCAATCAGCCCCAGCATTTT. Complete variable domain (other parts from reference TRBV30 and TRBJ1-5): SQTIHQWPATLVQPVGSPLSLECTVEGTSNPNLYWYRQAAGRGLQLLFYSVGIGQISSEVPQNLSASRPQDRQFILSSKKLLLSDSGFYLCAWSVGASSNQPQHFGDGTRLSIL.

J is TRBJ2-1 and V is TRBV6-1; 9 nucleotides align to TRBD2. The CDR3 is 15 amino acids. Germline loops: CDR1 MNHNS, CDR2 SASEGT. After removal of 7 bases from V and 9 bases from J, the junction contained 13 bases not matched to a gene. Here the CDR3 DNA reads TGTGCCAGCACCTACCGCGGGGGGGGGCCGGGTGAGCAGTTCTTC. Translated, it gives CASTYRGGGPGEQFF.